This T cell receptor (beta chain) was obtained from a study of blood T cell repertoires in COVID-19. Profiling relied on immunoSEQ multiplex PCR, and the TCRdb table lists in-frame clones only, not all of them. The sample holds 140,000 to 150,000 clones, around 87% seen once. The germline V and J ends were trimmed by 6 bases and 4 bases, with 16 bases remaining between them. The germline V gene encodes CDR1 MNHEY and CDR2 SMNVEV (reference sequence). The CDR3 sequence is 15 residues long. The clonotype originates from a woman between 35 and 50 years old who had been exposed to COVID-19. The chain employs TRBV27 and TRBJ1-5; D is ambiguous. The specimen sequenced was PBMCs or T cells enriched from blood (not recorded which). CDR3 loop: CASSPVRVINQPQHF. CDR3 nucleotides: TGTGCCAGCAGCCCCGTGAGGGTCATTAATCAGCCCCAGCATTTT.